A single sample gave rise to the 9 T cell receptor beta chains below, sequenced in a study of shared T cell receptors in the human thymus (dated by TCRdb to about 2021). Libraries were made using the immunoSEQ multiplex PCR assay. The table was pulled from immuneACCESS by TCRdb, which kept in-frame rearrangements only. Such tables lose some clones; where checked, under half of the loss comes from unresolved V genes, and the rest has no known cause. The sample data list fewer than 700,000 clones, and approximately 87% of these were observed just once. The ten largest make up approximately 0.01% of the sample. The same data also contributed to another study, on human thymus T cells.

Material for sequencing was thymocytes. Every receptor here comes from a boy in the first two years of life with a congenital heart defect. Donor details come from another sample of the same person, matched by shared clones.

This chain uses TRBV4-1 with TRBJ2-7; D gene ambiguous. The CDR3 is 14 residues long. V shed 2 bases and J shed 3 bases, with 11 bases lying between them. CDR1 and CDR2 from the germline V gene are MGHRA and YSYEKL. This chain's CDR3 is CASSQRDSLYEQYF. The CDR3 bases are TGCGCCAGCAGCCAACGCGATTCACTCTACGAGCAGTACTTC.

The chain recombines TRBV29-1 with TRBJ1-1, with 7 positions matching TRBD1. The CDR3 is 17 residues long. Germline V gives CDR1 SQVTM, CDR2 ANQGSEA. V was pared by 1 base and J by 3 bases, with 14 bases of the junction left unmatched. The CDR3 sequence is CSVEVMTGPSLDTEAFF. Written as DNA, the CDR3 is TGCAGCGTTGAAGTGATGACAGGGCCCTCTTTGGACACTGAAGCTTTCTTT.

This clone has just a few counts. V and J are TRBV5-1 and TRBJ1-2; 9 nucleotides align to TRBD1. Per germline, CDR1 SGHRS and CDR2 YFSETQ. The CDR3 spans 15 residues. Trimming at V came to 4 bases and at J to 3 bases, leaving 7 bases not matched to a gene. The CDR3 sequence: CASSPHGQGHYGYTF. The CDR3 nucleotides are TGCGCCAGCAGCCCCCACGGACAGGGGCACTATGGCTACACCTTC.

In this sample, this clone turned up a few times. The V call is TRBV10-2, the J call TRBJ2-7; the D is unclear. CDR3 length: 12 residues. V lost 4 bases to trimming and J lost 6 bases, with 10 bases between them. Germline CDR1 and CDR2: WSHSY and SAAADI. CDR3 sequence reads: CASSGKWAEQYF. The CDR3 DNA follows: TGCGCCAGCAGTGGGAAATGGGCCGAGCAGTACTTC.

This clone was observed a few times. CDR3 bases: TGCGCCAGCAGTGTCCGGACAGGGCGGAAAGAGACCCAGTACTTC. Protein sequence: CASSVRTGRKETQYF. V usage is TRBV10-2 and J usage is TRBJ2-5; 8 nucleotides line up with TRBD1. Germline V gene sequence: CDR1 WSHSY, CDR2 SAAADI. The CDR3 consists of 15 residues. J gave up 3 bases and V 4 bases, and 7 bases lay outside the gene matches.

In regard to this clone: The sample contains more than one DNA sequence encoding this CDR3. V is TRBV5-1 and J is TRBJ2-7; TRBD1 agrees at 8 bases. This CDR3 has 14 amino acids. Germline CDR1 and CDR2: SGHRS and YFSETQ. Losses at the gene ends were 2 bases for V and 4 bases for J; bases not matched to a gene: 5. The CDR3 reads CASSFRRGPYEQYF. Written as DNA, the CDR3 is TGCGCCAGCAGCTTTCGCAGGGGGCCGTACGAGCAGTACTTC.

The CDR3 spells CASSLIGGTGGLSGNTIYF. The CDR3 DNA is TGTGCCAGCAGCTTAATAGGAGGTACAGGGGGACTTTCTGGAAACACCATATATTTT. The chain links TRBV7-9 to TRBJ1-3; 8 bases map to TRBD1. Germline V gives CDR1 SEHNR, CDR2 FQNEAQ (reference sequence). V lost 2 bases and J lost 1; bases outside the gene matches: 13. CDR3 length equals 19 residues. The whole variable domain, filled in from reference TRBV7-9 and TRBJ1-3, reads DTGVSQNPRHKITKRGQNVTFRCDPISEHNRLYWYRQTLGQGPEFLTYFQNEAQLEKSRLLSDRFSAERPKGSFSTLEIQRTEQGDSAMYLCASSLIGGTGGLSGNTIYFGEGSWLTVV.

The V and J genes are TRBV6-5 and TRBJ2-7; 8 bases are a match to TRBD1. V trimming: 5 bases; J trimming: 7 bases; junction bases outside the gene matches: 7. This CDR3 spans 13 amino acids. Germline lookup yields CDR1 MNHEY and CDR2 SVGAGI. This CDR3 is CASSETGAEEQYF. The CDR3 DNA follows: TGTGCCAGCAGTGAGACAGGGGCGGAAGAGCAGTACTTC.

V usage is TRBV15 and J usage is TRBJ2-2; a weak D match, TRBD2 (5 bases). The CDR3 is 19 amino acids. The germline V gene has CDR1 LNHNV and CDR2 YYDKDF (reference sequence). The V and J ends lost 5 bases and 2 bases respectively, with 24 bases between them. The CDR3 region has the DNA TGTGCCACCAGCGCTACAAGGCCCAGGCCGAGGGCCAACACCGGGGAGCTGTTTTTT. Protein sequence: CATSATRPRPRANTGELFF. Supplemented by reference TRBV15 and TRBJ2-2, the full variable domain reads DAMVIQNPRYQVTQFGKPVTLSCSQTLNHNVMYWYQQKSSQAPKLLFHYYDKDFNNEADTPDNFQSRRPNTSFCFLDIRSPGLGDTAMYLCATSATRPRPRANTGELFFGEGSRLTVL.